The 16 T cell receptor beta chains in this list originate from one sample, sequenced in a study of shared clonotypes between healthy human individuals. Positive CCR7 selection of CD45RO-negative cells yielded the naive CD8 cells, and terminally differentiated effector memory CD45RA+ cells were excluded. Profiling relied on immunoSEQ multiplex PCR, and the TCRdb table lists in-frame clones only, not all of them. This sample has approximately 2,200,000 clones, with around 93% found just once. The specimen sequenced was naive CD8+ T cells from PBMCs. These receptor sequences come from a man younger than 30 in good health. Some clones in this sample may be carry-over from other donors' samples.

CDR3 sequence (DNA): TGTGCCAGCAGCGAACCGGGACTAGCGTACAATGAGCAGTTCTTC. Protein product: CASSEPGLAYNEQFF. V gene TRBV5-6 combines with J gene TRBJ2-1; 10 bases map to TRBD2. The CDR3 extends over 15 amino acids. Germline CDR1 and CDR2: SGHDT and YYEEEE. The junction had 5 bases not matched to a gene; V was cut back by 4 bases and J by 4 bases.

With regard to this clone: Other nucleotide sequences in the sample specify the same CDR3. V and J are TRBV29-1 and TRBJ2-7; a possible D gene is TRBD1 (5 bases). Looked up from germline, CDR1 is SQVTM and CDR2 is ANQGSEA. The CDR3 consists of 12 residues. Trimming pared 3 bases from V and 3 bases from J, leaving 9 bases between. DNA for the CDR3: TGCAGCGTTGAGGGGCAGGGCTACGAGCAGTACTTC. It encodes CSVEGQGYEQYF.

The chain's CDR3 is CASSDSGTPRGGYTF. CDR3 bases: TGTGCCAGCAGTGATAGCGGGACTCCGAGGGGTGGCTACACCTTC. The chain carries TRBV7-9 and TRBJ1-2; D might be TRBD1 (5 bases). V was pared by 6 bases and J by 7 bases, with 21 bases between. The CDR3 consists of 15 residues. Germline-derived CDR1 and CDR2 are SEHNR and FQNEAQ (reference sequence).

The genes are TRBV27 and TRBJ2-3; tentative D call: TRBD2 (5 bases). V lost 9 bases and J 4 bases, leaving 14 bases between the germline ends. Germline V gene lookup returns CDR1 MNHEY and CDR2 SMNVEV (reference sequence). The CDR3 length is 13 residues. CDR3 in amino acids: CASVAGGADTQYF. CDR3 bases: TGTGCCAGTGTCGCGGGTGGGGCAGATACGCAGTATTTT.

The CDR3 nucleotides read TGTGCCAGCAGCTTGGGCACCTACGAGCAGTACTTC. It translates to CASSLGTYEQYF. The chain employs TRBV5-4 and TRBJ2-5; D is ambiguous. TRBJ2-7 explains the end of the DNA better; the J call may be wrong. Germline V CDR1 and CDR2: SGHNT, YYREEE (reference sequence). There are 12 residues in the CDR3.

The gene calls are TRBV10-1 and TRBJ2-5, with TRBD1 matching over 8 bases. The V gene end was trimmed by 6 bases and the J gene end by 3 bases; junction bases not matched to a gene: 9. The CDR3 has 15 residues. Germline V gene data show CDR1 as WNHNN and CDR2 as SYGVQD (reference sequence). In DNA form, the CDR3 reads TGCGCCAGCAGCCCAGGGGGCAGGGATGAAGAGACCCAGTACTTC. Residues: CASSPGGRDEETQYF.

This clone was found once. This chain's CDR3 is CAWSVRRGATDTQYF. The CDR3 DNA reads as TGTGCCTGGAGTGTAAGGCGGGGGGCCACAGATACGCAGTATTTT. The chain joins TRBV30 to TRBJ2-3; the match to TRBD2 covers 8 bases. V shed 0 bases, J shed 2 bases, and the junction held 4 bases outside the gene matches. This CDR3 region has 15 residues. Germline CDR1 is GTSNPN and CDR2 is SVGIG (reference sequence).

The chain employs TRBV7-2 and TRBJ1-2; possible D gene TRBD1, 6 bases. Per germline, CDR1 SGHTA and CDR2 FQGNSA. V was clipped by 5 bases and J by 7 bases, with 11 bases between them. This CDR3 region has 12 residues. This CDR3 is CASSRNRAGYTF. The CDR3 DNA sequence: TGTGCCAGCAGCCGGAACAGGGCTGGCTACACCTTC.

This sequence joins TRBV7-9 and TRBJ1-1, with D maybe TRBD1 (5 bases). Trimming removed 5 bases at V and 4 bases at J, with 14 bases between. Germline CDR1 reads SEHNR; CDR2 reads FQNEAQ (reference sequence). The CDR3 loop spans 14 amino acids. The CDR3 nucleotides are TGTGCCAGCAGCAGCCCGCCGAGGGGCACTGAAGCTTTCTTT. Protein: CASSSPPRGTEAFF.

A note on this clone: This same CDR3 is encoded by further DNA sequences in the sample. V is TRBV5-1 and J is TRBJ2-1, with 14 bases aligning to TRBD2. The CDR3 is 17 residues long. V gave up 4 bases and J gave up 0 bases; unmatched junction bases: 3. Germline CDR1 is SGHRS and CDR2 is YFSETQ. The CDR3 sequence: CASSPGTSGSSYNEQFF. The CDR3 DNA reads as TGCGCCAGCAGCCCGGGGACTAGCGGGAGCTCCTACAATGAGCAGTTCTTC.

As DNA, the CDR3 is TGTGCCAGCAGACGGGGTGGGTACGAGCAGTACTTC. Its translation: CASRRGGYEQYF. The gene calls are TRBV27 and TRBJ2-7; D perhaps matches TRBD2 (5 bases). V lost 6 bases and J 4 bases, leaving 10 bases between the germline ends. CDR1 is MNHEY, CDR2 SMNVEV, per germline (reference sequence). The CDR3 is 12 amino acids.

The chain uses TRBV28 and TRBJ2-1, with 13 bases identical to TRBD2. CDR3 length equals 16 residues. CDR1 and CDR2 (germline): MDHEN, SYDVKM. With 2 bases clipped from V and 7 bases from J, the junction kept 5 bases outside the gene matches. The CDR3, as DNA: TGTGCCAGCAGTTTAATACTAGCGGGAGGGTTGAATGAGCAGTTCTTC. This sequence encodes CASSLILAGGLNEQFF.

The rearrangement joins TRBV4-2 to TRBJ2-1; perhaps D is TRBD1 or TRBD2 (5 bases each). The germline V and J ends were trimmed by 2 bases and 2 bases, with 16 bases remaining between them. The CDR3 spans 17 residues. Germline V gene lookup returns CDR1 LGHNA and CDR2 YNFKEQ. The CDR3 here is CASSQHSGTVAYNEQFF. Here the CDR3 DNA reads TGTGCCAGCAGCCAACATTCCGGGACGGTAGCCTACAATGAGCAGTTCTTC.

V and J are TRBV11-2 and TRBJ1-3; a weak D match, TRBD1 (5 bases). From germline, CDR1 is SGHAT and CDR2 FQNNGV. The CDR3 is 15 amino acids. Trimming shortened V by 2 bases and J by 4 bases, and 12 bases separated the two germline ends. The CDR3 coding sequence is TGTGCCAGCAGCTTAAACCCACGGACAGGAAACACCATATATTTT. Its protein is CASSLNPRTGNTIYF.

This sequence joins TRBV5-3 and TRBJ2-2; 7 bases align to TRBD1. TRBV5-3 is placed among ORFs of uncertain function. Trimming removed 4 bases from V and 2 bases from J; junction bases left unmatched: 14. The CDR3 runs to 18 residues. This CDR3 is CARSNGTELQNNTGELFF. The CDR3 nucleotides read TGTGCCAGAAGCAACGGGACAGAGCTACAGAATAACACCGGGGAGCTGTTTTTT.

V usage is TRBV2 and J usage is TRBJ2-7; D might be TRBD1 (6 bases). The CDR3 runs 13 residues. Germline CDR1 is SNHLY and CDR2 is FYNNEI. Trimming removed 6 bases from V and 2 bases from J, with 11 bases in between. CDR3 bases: TGTGCCAGCAGCCCGGGACAAACCTACGAGCAGTACTTC. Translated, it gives CASSPGQTYEQYF.